Listed below are T cell receptor beta chains from one sample, sequenced in a study of Graves' ophthalmopathy and Graves' hyperthyroidism. TCRdb redid the calling of the multiplex PCR reads with MiXCR, one entry per CDR3 protein. Of 740,000 or so distinct CDR3 sequences in the sample, roughly 41% were seen once. The sequenced material came from peripheral blood. Receptor source: an adult man with Graves' ophthalmopathy. The CDR3 runs from the conserved cysteine through the conserved F or W. Each record gives: J gene, clone size, V gene, D gene, CDR3 protein, CDR3 DNA. The D gene is left open where the match is weak. Clone size is shown for a subset of rows, as once, few, many or a class of expanded clone.

j_call: TRBJ1-5; clone_size: .; v_call: TRBV19; d_call: .; cdr3_aa: CASSLGDGAGGPQHF; cdr3_nt: TGTGCCAGTAGTTTAGGGGACGGTGCAGGAGGACCCCAGCATTTT
j_call: TRBJ2-5; clone_size: few; v_call: TRBV7-2; d_call: TRBD2; cdr3_aa: CASSQGQAGGRETQYF; cdr3_nt: TGTGCCAGCAGCCAAGGTCAAGCGGGGGGGCGGGAGACCCAGTACTTC
j_call: TRBJ2-7; clone_size: few; v_call: TRBV12-3/TRBV12-4; d_call: TRBD1; cdr3_aa: CASSFGTGGRYEQYF; cdr3_nt: TGTGCCAGCAGTTTTGGGACAGGGGGCCGGTACGAGCAGTACTTC
j_call: TRBJ2-5; clone_size: .; v_call: TRBV6-6; d_call: .; cdr3_aa: CASSYGTGRSQYF; cdr3_nt: TGTGCCAGCAGTTACGGGACGGGCCGGTCCCAGTACTTC
j_call: TRBJ1-4; clone_size: many; v_call: TRBV9; d_call: .; cdr3_aa: CASSQEDNEKLFF; cdr3_nt: TGTGCCAGCTCACAGGAGGACAATGAAAAACTGTTTTTT
j_call: TRBJ2-2; clone_size: few; v_call: TRBV20-1; d_call: TRBD2; cdr3_aa: CSAMLAGGTGELFF; cdr3_nt: TGCAGTGCTATGCTAGCGGGAGGAACCGGGGAGCTGTTTTTT
j_call: TRBJ2-2; clone_size: .; v_call: TRBV2; d_call: TRBD2; cdr3_aa: CASSRLAGGGELFF; cdr3_nt: TGTGCCAGCAGCCGACTAGCGGGAGGTGGGGAGCTGTTTTTT
j_call: TRBJ2-2; clone_size: .; v_call: TRBV25-1; d_call: .; cdr3_aa: CASLVATGELFF; cdr3_nt: TGTGCCAGCTTAGTGGCCACCGGGGAGCTGTTTTTT
j_call: TRBJ2-7; clone_size: many; v_call: TRBV20-1; d_call: TRBD2; cdr3_aa: CSARTVAGIHEQYF; cdr3_nt: TGCAGTGCTCGAACGGTAGCGGGGATCCACGAGCAGTACTTC
j_call: TRBJ2-7; clone_size: few; v_call: TRBV7-2; d_call: .; cdr3_aa: CASSLQGGPSYEQYF; cdr3_nt: TGTGCCAGCAGCTTACAGGGGGGTCCTTCCTACGAGCAGTACTTC
j_call: TRBJ1-3; clone_size: many; v_call: TRBV7-2; d_call: TRBD1; cdr3_aa: CASRKTGGNSGNTIYF; cdr3_nt: TGTGCCAGCAGGAAGACAGGGGGCAACTCTGGAAACACCATATATTTT
j_call: TRBJ2-7; clone_size: many; v_call: TRBV10-3; d_call: .; cdr3_aa: CASRDSYEQYF; cdr3_nt: TGTGCCAGCAGGGATTCATACGAGCAGTACTTC
j_call: TRBJ1-4; clone_size: few; v_call: TRBV7-9; d_call: .; cdr3_aa: CASSLFLAGNEKLFF; cdr3_nt: TGTGCCAGCAGCTTATTTCTGGCGGGTAATGAAAAACTGTTTTTT
j_call: TRBJ1-2; clone_size: many; v_call: TRBV20-1; d_call: .; cdr3_aa: CSAHFPGNYGYTF; cdr3_nt: TGCAGTGCCCATTTCCCAGGGAACTATGGCTACACCTTC
j_call: TRBJ1-4; clone_size: .; v_call: TRBV5-1; d_call: TRBD1; cdr3_aa: CASSPRQGEIKKLFF; cdr3_nt: TGCGCCAGCAGCCCAAGACAGGGGGAGATAAAAAAACTGTTTTTT
j_call: TRBJ2-2; clone_size: once; v_call: TRBV25-1; d_call: TRBD2; cdr3_aa: CASSVAGGVTGELFF; cdr3_nt: TGTGCCAGCAGTGTTGCGGGGGGCGTCACCGGGGAGCTGTTTTTT
j_call: TRBJ1-5; clone_size: .; v_call: TRBV24-1; d_call: TRBD1; cdr3_aa: CASSSRTKTGGTQPQHF; cdr3_nt: TGTGCCAGCAGCTCCCGAACCAAGACAGGGGGCACGCAGCCCCAGCATTTT
j_call: TRBJ1-1; clone_size: few; v_call: TRBV11-1; d_call: .; cdr3_aa: CASSPENRAEAFF; cdr3_nt: TGTGCCAGCAGCCCGGAAAACAGGGCTGAAGCTTTCTTT
j_call: TRBJ1-5; clone_size: few; v_call: TRBV7-2; d_call: .; cdr3_aa: CASLRQASYSNQPQHF; cdr3_nt: TGTGCCAGTCTCCGGCAGGCTAGTTATAGCAATCAGCCCCAGCATTTT
j_call: TRBJ2-5; clone_size: .; v_call: TRBV2; d_call: .; cdr3_aa: CASSEAGAEETQYF; cdr3_nt: TGTGCCAGCAGTGAAGCGGGGGCCGAAGAGACCCAGTACTTC
j_call: TRBJ2-5; clone_size: few; v_call: TRBV2; d_call: .; cdr3_aa: CASSHAGRVVETQYF; cdr3_nt: TGTGCCAGCAGCCACGCGGGGCGGGTTGTAGAGACCCAGTACTTC
j_call: TRBJ1-2; clone_size: many; v_call: TRBV12-3/TRBV12-4; d_call: TRBD1; cdr3_aa: CASKGTGVRYGYTF; cdr3_nt: TGTGCCAGCAAAGGGACAGGGGTGCGATATGGCTACACCTTC
j_call: TRBJ2-7; clone_size: many; v_call: TRBV7-8; d_call: TRBD1; cdr3_aa: CASSSTGGPFEQYF; cdr3_nt: TGTGCCAGCAGCTCGACAGGGGGACCCTTCGAGCAGTACTTC
j_call: TRBJ2-7; clone_size: .; v_call: TRBV6-1; d_call: .; cdr3_aa: CASSYSGEGLYEQYF; cdr3_nt: TGTGCCAGCAGTTACTCGGGAGAGGGCCTTTACGAGCAGTACTTC
j_call: TRBJ1-4; clone_size: .; v_call: TRBV29-1; d_call: .; cdr3_aa: CSVNREGTNEKLFF; cdr3_nt: TGCAGCGTTAACAGGGAAGGAACTAATGAAAAACTGTTTTTT
j_call: TRBJ1-4; clone_size: many; v_call: TRBV10-3; d_call: TRBD1; cdr3_aa: CAISDGTVNEKLFF; cdr3_nt: TGTGCCATCAGTGATGGGACAGTAAATGAAAAACTGTTTTTT
j_call: TRBJ1-5; clone_size: .; v_call: TRBV24-1; d_call: .; cdr3_aa: CASGRRNHQPQHF; cdr3_nt: TGTGCCAGCGGGAGGCGCAACCATCAGCCCCAGCATTTT
j_call: TRBJ1-2; clone_size: .; v_call: TRBV7-8; d_call: TRBD1; cdr3_aa: CASSVIQGIGDGYTF; cdr3_nt: TGCGCCAGCAGCGTAATACAGGGGATCGGGGATGGCTACACCTTC
j_call: TRBJ2-5; clone_size: .; v_call: TRBV11-2; d_call: TRBD2; cdr3_aa: CASSLDRGGGGQYF; cdr3_nt: TGTGCCAGCAGCTTAGATCGCGGGGGGGGGGGCCAGTACTTC
j_call: TRBJ2-6; clone_size: few; v_call: TRBV7-9; d_call: .; cdr3_aa: CASSRLVGSGANVLTF; cdr3_nt: TGTGCCAGCAGTAGACTAGTGGGTTCGGGGGCCAACGTCCTGACTTTC
j_call: TRBJ1-5; clone_size: few; v_call: TRBV6-6; d_call: .; cdr3_aa: CASSGHSNQPQHF; cdr3_nt: TGTGCCAGCAGCGGGCATAGCAATCAGCCCCAGCATTTT
j_call: TRBJ1-4; clone_size: .; v_call: TRBV7-2; d_call: TRBD1; cdr3_aa: CASSLGGTGRRKLFF; cdr3_nt: TGTGCCAGCAGCTTAGGGGGGACAGGGAGGAGAAAACTGTTTTTT
j_call: TRBJ2-1; clone_size: .; v_call: TRBV2; d_call: .; cdr3_aa: CASSERQVNEQFF; cdr3_nt: TGTGCCAGCAGTGAACGGCAGGTCAATGAGCAGTTCTTC
j_call: TRBJ2-7; clone_size: few; v_call: TRBV5-1; d_call: .; cdr3_aa: CASRKTLTSSYEQYF; cdr3_nt: TGCGCCAGCAGGAAGACACTGACGAGCTCCTACGAGCAGTACTTC
j_call: TRBJ1-1; clone_size: many; v_call: TRBV2; d_call: .; cdr3_aa: CASSTRAEAFF; cdr3_nt: TGTGCCAGCAGTACCCGGGCTGAAGCTTTCTTT